Listed below are T cell receptor beta chains from one sample, sequenced in a study of control samples from healthy donors and cancer patients. TCRdb keeps only in-frame clones here, not all; method: immunoSEQ multiplex PCR. This sample has 100,000 to 110,000 clones, with over 75% found just once. The sequencing input was blood. These receptor sequences come from a woman in her forties or fifties in good health. CDR3s include the opening cysteine and the closing phenylalanine or tryptophan. A D gene is named only where the DNA matches it firmly. Expanded clones get a size class; other rows say once, few or many, or leave the size out.

TRBJ2-2 TRBD2 TRBV11-3 NA TGTGCCAGCAGCTTAGATCAACTAGCGGGGGTAACCGGGGAGCTGTTTTTT CASSLDQLAGVTGELFF
TRBJ2-7 NA TRBV3-1/TRBV3-2 NA TGTGCCAGCAGCCTAAAACCGGGGACCTACGACAGAGGGGGGCAGTACTTC CASSLKPGTYDRGGQYF
TRBJ2-2 TRBD1 TRBV6-2/TRBV6-3 NA TGTGCCAGCAGTTGGACAGGGAGAGGCGGGGAGCTGTTTTTT CASSWTGRGGELFF
TRBJ2-5 NA TRBV6-5 NA TGTGCCAGCAGGCCCGGAGGGGAGACCCAGTACTTC CASRPGGETQYF
TRBJ1-2 NA TRBV5-6 NA TGTGCCAGCAGTCCCCTTGAGTACTATGGCTACACCTTC CASSPLEYYGYTF
TRBJ2-7 TRBD1 TRBV19 NA TGTGCCAGTAGGAACAGGGGTCCGGTAAGCGAGCAGTACTTC CASRNRGPVSEQYF
TRBJ1-4 NA TRBV7-3 NA TGTGCCAGCAGCGAAGGTCAGGCATCTAATGAAAAACTGTTTTTT CASSEGQASNEKLFF
TRBJ2-2 TRBD1 TRBV9 NA TGTGCCAGCAGCGCTCAGGGGGCCCGGAACACCGGGGAGCTGTTTTTT CASSAQGARNTGELFF
TRBJ2-5 NA TRBV5-6 NA TGTGCCAGCAGCTTGGGGCAGAGGCTGGGGGAGACCCAGTACTTC CASSLGQRLGETQYF
TRBJ1-3 NA TRBV11-2 NA TGTGCCAGCAGCTTAGATTTGTATGACACCTTCTCTGGAAACACCATATATTTT CASSLDLYDTFSGNTIYF
TRBJ1-5 NA TRBV4-2 NA TGTGCCAGCAGCCAAGACCCTCAGGGATATAGCAATCAGCCCCAGCATTTT CASSQDPQGYSNQPQHF
TRBJ2-1 TRBD2 TRBV24-1 NA TGTGCCACCAGTATGCTTAGCGGGAGCGATGAGCAGTTCTTC CATSMLSGSDEQFF
TRBJ2-7 NA TRBV20-1 NA TGCAGTGCTAGTGGCCAGCCCTACGAGCAGTACTTC CSASGQPYEQYF
TRBJ2-5 TRBD1 TRBV7-2 once TGTGCCAGCAGCTTAGCGACAGGGGGCAGACAAGAGACCCAGTACTTC CASSLATGGRQETQYF
TRBJ2-3 TRBD2 TRBV4-3 NA TGCGCCAGCAGCCAGTTTACTAGCGGGGCCACAGATACGCAGTATTTT CASSQFTSGATDTQYF
TRBJ2-1 NA TRBV9 NA TGTGCCAGCAGCGCGCCGCTGGGTTATGAGCAGTTCTTC CASSAPLGYEQFF
TRBJ1-2 NA TRBV2 NA TGTGCCAGCAGTAGGGGTAGGAGCGTCTATGGCTACACCTTC CASSRGRSVYGYTF
TRBJ2-7 TRBD1 TRBV29-1 NA TGCAGCGCCATTCCGGGACAGGGACCGTACGAGCAGTACTTC CSAIPGQGPYEQYF
TRBJ1-5 NA TRBV4-1 NA TGCGCCAGCAGCCTCCGGCTGAGCCATCGGGAAGGGAATCAGCCCCAGCATTTT CASSLRLSHREGNQPQHF
TRBJ1-3 NA TRBV18 NA TGTGCCAGCTCACCCTTAGGGGAGTCCGGAAACACCATATATTTT CASSPLGESGNTIYF
TRBJ1-2 NA TRBV30 NA TGTGCCTCCTCCACCCCACGAGCGGGCGGGTTAGGCTACACCTTC CASSTPRAGGLGYTF
TRBJ1-6 TRBD1 TRBV2 few TGTGCCAGCAGTGAAGCGGGACAGGGCTATTCACCCCTCCACTTT CASSEAGQGYSPLHF
TRBJ2-7 NA TRBV14 NA TGTGCCAGCAGCCAAGAGGCAGGACCTCCCTACGAGCAGTACTTC CASSQEAGPPYEQYF
TRBJ2-5 TRBD2 TRBV30 once TGTGCCTGGAGTGTACGTCCTAGCGGGGGGTCAGAGACCCAGTACTTC CAWSVRPSGGSETQYF
TRBJ1-5 NA TRBV11-2 NA TGTGCCAGCAGCTTAGAAGGTTTGGGTCAGCCCCAGCATTTT CASSLEGLGQPQHF
TRBJ1-5 NA TRBV6-2/TRBV6-3 NA TGTGCCAGCAGCCGACAAAACAATCAGCCCCAGCATTTT CASSRQNNQPQHF
TRBJ1-2 TRBD1 TRBV14 NA TGTGCCAGCAGCTGGGACAGGGATGGCTACACCTTC CASSWDRDGYTF
TRBJ1-2 NA TRBV9 NA TGTGCCAGCAGCGGCGCCCCCGGGGTACTCTATGGCTACACCTTC CASSGAPGVLYGYTF
TRBJ1-1 NA TRBV5-5 few TGTGCCAGCAGCTTGTACCTGAACACTGAAGCTTTCTTT CASSLYLNTEAFF
TRBJ1-5 NA TRBV7-9 NA TGTGCCAGCAGCTTCATGAGTAGCAATCAGCCCCAGCATTTT CASSFMSSNQPQHF
TRBJ2-1 TRBD2 TRBV13 once TGTGCCAGCAGTACCCCGCTAGCGGGGATAATCAATGAGCAGTTCTTC CASSTPLAGIINEQFF
TRBJ2-7 NA TRBV19 NA TGTGCCAGTAGTTTCCGTTCGGCATACGAGCAGTACTTC CASSFRSAYEQYF
TRBJ2-3 NA TRBV2 NA TGTGCCAGCGGGCGACTGGGACGCCCGGAGAGGGCAGATACGCAGTATTTT CASGRLGRPERADTQYF
TRBJ2-1 TRBD1 TRBV10-3 NA TGTGCCATCAGTGAGACAGGGGGCGCCTCCTACAATGAGCAGTTCTTC CAISETGGASYNEQFF
TRBJ2-7 NA TRBV4-1 NA TGCGCCAGCAGCCAAGTAGGGGGGGACGCGAGCGAGCAGTACTTC CASSQVGGDASEQYF
TRBJ2-5 NA TRBV7-3 NA TGTGCCAGCAGCTTGGAGAACCCTAATCCAAAAGAGACCCAGTACTTC CASSLENPNPKETQYF
TRBJ2-3 TRBD2 TRBV9 NA TGTGCCAGCAGCGTATGGCGAGCGGGAGGGCCGGCAGATACGCAGTATTTT CASSVWRAGGPADTQYF
TRBJ2-5 NA TRBV18 once TGTGCCAGCTCACATACGGGGACAAGGGAGACCCAGTACTTC CASSHTGTRETQYF
TRBJ1-1 NA TRBV6-5 NA TGTGCCAGCAGTTACGGCGACAGGAGTAACACTGAAGCTTTCTTT CASSYGDRSNTEAFF
TRBJ2-1 TRBD1 TRBV7-3 NA TGTGCCAGCGCGCGACAGGGGGGCAATGAGCAGTTCTTC CASARQGGNEQFF
TRBJ1-1 NA TRBV6-5 NA TGTGCCAGCAGTTACAGGGTATGGGCTTTCTTT CASSYRVWAFF
TRBJ2-2 NA TRBV9 NA TGTGCCAGCAGCGTAGGGTGGCAGCGCACCGGGGAGCTGTTTTTT CASSVGWQRTGELFF
TRBJ2-7 NA TRBV11-3 NA TGTGCCAGCAGCTTACCCCCCCCCTCCTACGAGCAGTACTTC CASSLPPPSYEQYF